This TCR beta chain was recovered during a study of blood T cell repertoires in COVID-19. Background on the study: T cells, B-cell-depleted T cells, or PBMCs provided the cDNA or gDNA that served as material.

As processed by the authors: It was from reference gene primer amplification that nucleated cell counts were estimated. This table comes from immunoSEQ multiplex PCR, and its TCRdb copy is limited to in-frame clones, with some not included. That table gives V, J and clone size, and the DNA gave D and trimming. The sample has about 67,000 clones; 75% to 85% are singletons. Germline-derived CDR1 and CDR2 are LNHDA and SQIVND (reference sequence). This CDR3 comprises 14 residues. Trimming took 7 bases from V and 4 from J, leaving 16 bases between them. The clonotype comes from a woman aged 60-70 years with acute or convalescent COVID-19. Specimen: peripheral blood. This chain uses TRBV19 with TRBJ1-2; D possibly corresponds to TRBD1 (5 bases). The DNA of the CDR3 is TGTGCCAGTAATGATAGGGGTAGGAGCTATGGCTACACCTTC. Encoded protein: CASNDRGRSYGYTF.